This T cell receptor beta chain stems from a study of blood T cell repertoires in COVID-19. Whole-study context: The samples span acute and convalescent COVID-19 from the United States, Italy and Spain. PBMCs, B-cell-depleted T cells, or T cells provided the cDNA or gDNA that made up the material.

The V gene lost 3 bases and the J gene lost 6 bases, with 16 bases spanning the gap. The CDR3 has 15 residues. Per the germline V gene, CDR1 is SNHLY and CDR2 is FYNNEI. Authors' methods: Nucleated cell counts were estimated from reference gene primer amplification. The table came from immunoSEQ multiplex PCR; TCRdb's copy has only in-frame clones and leaves some out. The D gene and trimming were derived from the DNA, and the V and J assignments and clone size from that table. The sample contains some 320,000 clones, around 87% of which appear only once. The sample holds one count of this clone. The source is a woman between 50 and 59 years old who had recovered from COVID-19. Sample: peripheral blood. The V call is TRBV2, the J call TRBJ2-3; tentative D call: TRBD2 (6 bases). The CDR3 spells CASSEDYRREDTQYF. The CDR3 nucleotides are TGTGCCAGCAGTGAGGACTATCGTCGTGAGGATACGCAGTATTTT.